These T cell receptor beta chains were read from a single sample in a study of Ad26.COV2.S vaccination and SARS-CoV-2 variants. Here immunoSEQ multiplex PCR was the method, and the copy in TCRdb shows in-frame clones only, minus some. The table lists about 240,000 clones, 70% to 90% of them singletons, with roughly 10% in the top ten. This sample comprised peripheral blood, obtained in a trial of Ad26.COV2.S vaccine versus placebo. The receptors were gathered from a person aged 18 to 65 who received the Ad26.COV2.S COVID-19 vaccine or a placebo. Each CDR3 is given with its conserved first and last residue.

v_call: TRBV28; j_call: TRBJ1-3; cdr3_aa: CASSWGNSGNTIYF
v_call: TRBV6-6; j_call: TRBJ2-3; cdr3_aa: CASRVGAPSTDTQYF
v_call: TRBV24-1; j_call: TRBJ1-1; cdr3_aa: CATSARGLDGTEAFF
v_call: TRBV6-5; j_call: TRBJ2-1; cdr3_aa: CASRNTGALANEQFF
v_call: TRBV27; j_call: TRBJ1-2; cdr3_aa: CASSLWGTGYGYTF
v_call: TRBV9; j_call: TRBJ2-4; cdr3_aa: CASSVDPVAKNIQYF
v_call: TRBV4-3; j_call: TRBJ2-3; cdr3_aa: CASSQGDGDTQYF
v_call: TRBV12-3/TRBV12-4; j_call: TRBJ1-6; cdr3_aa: CASRVTRDSPLHF
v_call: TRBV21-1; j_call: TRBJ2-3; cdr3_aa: CASSKVRVGPGDTQYF
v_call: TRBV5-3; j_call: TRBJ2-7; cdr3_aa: CARSFYTGTSASYEQYF